Below, 11 T cell receptor beta chains from the same sample are listed, as sequenced in a study of vaccination and CD4 T cells after COVID-19. At the Johns Hopkins FTIC core, DNA taken from cultured CD4+ T cells was sequenced by way of the Oncomine TCR Beta short-read assay. A single record per CDR3 protein comes from TCRdb applying MiXCR to the PCR reads. The table has fewer than 15,000 distinct CDR3 sequences, 41% seen once. Treatment: approximately 10-day PBMC culture with coronavirus spike peptide pools or control peptides (ViraFEST assay). These receptors have no identified antigens. This sample comprised CD4+ T cells from blood, cultured in vitro, obtained after SARS-CoV-2 vaccination. These receptor sequences come from a human donor who had recovered from COVID-19.

The V gene is TRBV6-2 or TRBV6-3, the J gene TRBJ2-3; D is perhaps TRBD2 (7 bases). The CDR3 covers 16 residues. Trimming removed 0 bases at V and 1 base at J, with 11 bases between. Germline V lookup: CDR1 MNHEY, CDR2 SVGEGT. The CDR3 sequence: CASSYSRGGGTDTQYF. The CDR3 DNA sequence: TGTGCCAGCAGTTACTCGAGGGGGGGAGGCACAGATACGCAGTATTTT.

This clonotype has only one observation. The V and J genes are TRBV30 and TRBJ1-2; 7 nucleotides match TRBD1. The ends lost 5 bases at V and 3 bases at J; junction bases unmatched: 6. Germline CDR1 is GTSNPN and CDR2 is SVGIG (reference sequence). CDR3 length equals 13 residues. CDR3 sequence: CAWGQEEDYGYTF. CDR3 DNA sequence: TGTGCCTGGGGACAGGAGGAGGACTATGGCTACACCTTC.

This chain links TRBV6-1 with TRBJ2-1, with TRBD1 as a possible D gene (6 bases). CDR1 and CDR2 (germline): MNHNS, SASEGT. The CDR3 has 15 amino acids. Trimming cost V 6 bases and J 4 bases, with 16 bases left between them. For the CDR3, the DNA is TGTGCCAGCAGAGAATTTGTAACAGGGTACAATGAGCAGTTCTTC. Protein: CASREFVTGYNEQFF.

CDR3 amino acids: CASSIVRQGAEAFF. In DNA form, the CDR3 reads TGTGCCAGTAGTATAGTCCGGCAGGGGGCTGAAGCTTTCTTT. The V call is TRBV19, the J call TRBJ1-1; 7 bases fit TRBD1. The J segment lost 6 bases and the V segment lost 1 base, leaving 5 bases of the junction unmatched. The CDR3 extends over 14 amino acids. Germline CDR1 reads LNHDA; CDR2 reads SQIVND (reference sequence).

A single count supports this clonotype. The rearrangement joins TRBV30 to TRBJ1-1; 8 bases are a match to TRBD1. Losses at the gene ends were 8 bases for V and 5 bases for J; bases not matched to a gene: 10. Germline values: CDR1 GTSNPN, CDR2 SVGIG (reference sequence). This CDR3 is 13 amino acids long. CDR3: CARTSGQGTEAFF. Here the CDR3 DNA reads TGTGCCCGGACCTCCGGACAGGGAACTGAAGCTTTCTTT.

This rearrangement joins TRBV19 to TRBJ2-7; 8 bases map to TRBD2. The V gene's germline CDR1 is LNHDA and CDR2 SQIVND (reference sequence). The J segment lost 5 bases and the V segment lost 3 bases, leaving 6 bases of the junction unmatched. This CDR3 spans 14 amino acids. The CDR3 DNA reads TGTGCCAGTAGTATGGGGACTAGTCGCGACGAGCAGTACTTC. This encodes CASSMGTSRDEQYF.

This chain joins TRBV5-1 and TRBJ1-2; D unclear. CDR3 length equals 13 residues. Deletions cut 2 bases from V and 2 bases from J, with 7 bases between. Germline V CDR1 and CDR2: SGHRS, YFSETQ. The CDR3, as DNA: TGCGCCAGCAGCTTAGAAGTCAACTATGGCTACACCTTC. As protein: CASSLEVNYGYTF.

This clonotype has a handful of counts. The chain links TRBV30 to TRBJ2-7; possible D gene TRBD1, 6 bases. The germline V gene encodes CDR1 GTSNPN and CDR2 SVGIG (reference sequence). Trimming removed 0 bases from V and 12 bases from J, with 15 bases in between. The CDR3 spans 12 residues. CDR3 nucleotide sequence: TGTGCCTGGAGTGTACAGGGTCCTAAGTCGTACTTC. As protein: CAWSVQGPKSYF.

This sequence joins TRBV24-1 and TRBJ2-3; 9 positions agree with TRBD2. The CDR3 is 18 amino acids. V shed 4 bases, J shed 2 bases, and the junction held 12 bases outside the gene matches. Germline V gene sequence: CDR1 KGHDR, CDR2 SFDVKD. CDR3 in DNA: TGTGCCACCAGTGAACATGAGACTAGCGGAAGACCCACAGATACGCAGTATTTT. Its protein is CATSEHETSGRPTDTQYF.

Only a few counts were recorded for this clonotype. The chain is built from TRBV7-2 and TRBJ1-1; the D gene is possibly TRBD1 (5 bases). Germline V gene lookup returns CDR1 SGHTA and CDR2 FQGNSA. The V gene lost 5 bases and the J gene lost 1 base, with 11 bases spanning the gap. This CDR3 has 14 amino acids. The CDR3 loop is CASSRPTGNTEAFF. The CDR3 DNA is TGTGCCAGCAGCCGACCAACAGGGAACACTGAAGCTTTCTTT. Full variable domain (outside the CDR3, taken from reference TRBV7-2 and TRBJ1-1): GAGVSQSPSNKVTEKGKDVELRCDPISGHTALYWYRQSLGQGLEFLIYFQGNSAPDKSGLPSDRFSAERTGGSVSTLTIQRTQQEDSAVYLCASSRPTGNTEAFFGQGTRLTVV.

J is TRBJ1-1 and V is TRBV6-5, with D perhaps matching TRBD1 (5 bases). Germline lookup yields CDR1 MNHEY and CDR2 SVGAGI. The CDR3 has 15 amino acids. V lost 0 bases and J lost 6, with 14 bases in between. The CDR3 spells CASSYSFREGAEAFF. CDR3 DNA: TGTGCCAGCAGTTACTCGTTTCGGGAAGGGGCTGAAGCTTTCTTT.